The clone carrying this T cell receptor beta chain was picked up one time. Its target is unknown. Patients had resection in Japan or China between about 2014 and 2018. Nucleic acids came from premalignant or tumor cells enriched by macro-dissection. The sample comes from a study of immune evolution from preneoplasia to lung adenocarcinoma. Notes on the study in general: Later-stage lesions seemingly showed higher T cell density and diversity than normal lung. Compared with EGFR-mutant or double wild-type lesions, KRAS-mutant nodules were more clonal.

The table came from immunoSEQ multiplex PCR; TCRdb's copy has only in-frame clones and leaves some out. This table has 6,000 to 8,500 clones, about 85% appearing once. This CDR3 contains 14 residues. Germline CDR1 and CDR2: LGHNT and FRNRAP. The sequencing input was FFPE minimally invasive lung adenocarcinoma tissue. This TCR was sampled from a person of 80 years or more with lung adenocarcinoma. The chain carries TRBV12-5 and TRBJ2-1; possibly TRBD1 for D (6 bases). In DNA, the CDR3 is TGTGTCTCGCACAGGGCGAGCTCCTACAATGAGCAGTTCTTC. This translates into CVSHRASSYNEQFF. The complete variable domain, with remaining parts taken from reference TRBV12-5 and TRBJ2-1, reads DARVTQTPRHKVTEMGQEVTMRCQPILGHNTVFWYRQTMMQGLELLAYFRNRAPLDDSGMPKDRFSAEMPDATLATLKIQPSEPRDSAVYFCVSHRASSYNEQFFGPGTRLTVL.